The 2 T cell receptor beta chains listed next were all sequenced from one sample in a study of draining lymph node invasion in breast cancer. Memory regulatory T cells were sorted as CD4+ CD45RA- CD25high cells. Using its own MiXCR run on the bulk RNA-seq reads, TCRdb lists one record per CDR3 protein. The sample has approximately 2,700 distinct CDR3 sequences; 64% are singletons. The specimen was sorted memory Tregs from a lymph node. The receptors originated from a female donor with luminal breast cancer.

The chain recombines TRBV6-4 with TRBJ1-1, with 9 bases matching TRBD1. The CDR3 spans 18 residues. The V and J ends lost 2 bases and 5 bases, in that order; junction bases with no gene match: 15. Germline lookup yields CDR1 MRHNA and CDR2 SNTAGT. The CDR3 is CASSDPRGQGILGTEAFF. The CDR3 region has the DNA TGTGCCAGCAGTGACCCTCGGGGACAGGGAATTTTGGGAACTGAAGCTTTCTTT.

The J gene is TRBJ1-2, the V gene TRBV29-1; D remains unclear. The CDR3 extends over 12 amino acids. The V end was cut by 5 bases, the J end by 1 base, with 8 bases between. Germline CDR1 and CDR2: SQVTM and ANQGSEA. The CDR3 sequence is CSVTSRNYGYTF. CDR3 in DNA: TGCAGCGTTACCAGCCGTAACTATGGCTACACCTTC.